Included here is one T cell receptor beta chain sequence, with context. The antigen this receptor binds is unknown. Base qualities are not recorded, but no much larger clone differs from it by a single base. The cysteine opens and the phenylalanine closes a CDR3 of 17 amino acids. The entry retains the CDR3 DNA only, 51 bases that are in frame from base 1. V ends up 3 bases short and J 0 bases short, with an unmatched junction base count of 6. From a lookup of the germline V gene, CDR1 and CDR2 are SGHDN and FVKESK. Patients with a history of autoimmune disease or receiving systemic immunosuppression were excluded from the trial. Peripheral blood for TCR sequencing was collected from all dose cohorts at baseline, on cycle 4 day 1, and on cycle 7 day 1. The samples were taken from a phase I, first-in-human, multicenter, open-label dose-escalation trial of ivuxolimab. Adults with locally advanced or metastatic head and neck squamous cell, hepatocellular, melanoma or renal cell carcinoma were enrolled in the trial. Before TCR sequencing, CD4+ T cells and CD8+ T cells were sorted from peripheral blood as separate populations.

The source of the sample is a study of OX40 agonist ivuxolimab in advanced cancers. For the study in its entirety: Ivuxolimab, which targeted the costimulatory receptor OX40 (CD134), was an agonistic, fully human IgG2 monoclonal antibody. Intravenous ivuxolimab was administered to patients every 2 weeks at six dose levels: 0.01, 0.1, 0.3, 1.5, 3 and 10 mg/kg. Among the approximately 54 dose-escalation patients, about 19 had hepatocellular carcinoma, 15 or so melanoma, 9 renal cell carcinoma and 9 head and neck cancer. The dose-escalation cohort was approximately 83% male with a mean age of approximately 60 years, ranging from roughly 20 to 80. Prior anti-PD-1, anti-PD-L1 or anti-CTLA-4 therapy was permitted, and about 40% of dose-escalation patients had received checkpoint inhibitors. Partial responses occurred in three dose-escalation patients: two with cutaneous melanoma and one with hepatocellular carcinoma. Peripheral TCRbeta sequencing aimed to test whether ivuxolimab altered TCR sequence diversity and caused clonal T-cell expansion. The paper reports the monotherapy dose-escalation portion (N of about 51 patients) of the phase I ivuxolimab trial. Study-level results and caveats: At doses of 0.1 to 3.0 mg/kg, clonal expansion of both CD4+ and CD8+ blood T cells was observed from baseline to week 6. The antigen specificity of the peripheral T cells that underwent clonal expansion was not determined. After ivuxolimab, expanded clones were on average more numerous among CD8+ T cells than among CD4+ T cells. Low levels of normalized T-cell clonal expansion were also seen in some patients who did not respond. Partial responders in the 0.1-3.0 mg/kg groups had among the lowest normalized peripheral clonal expansion, especially among CD8+ T cells.

Genomic DNA was isolated from the sorted cells so that the TCRbeta CDR3 region could be sequenced. The immunoSEQ Assay was used to sequence the TCRbeta CDR3 regions. TCRdb took this table from immuneACCESS and kept in-frame rearrangements with V and J called. Such tables lack part of the clones; where checked against another copy, unresolved V genes explain under half of the gap, and the rest is unexplained. In all, the sample holds around 80,000 clones, and around 87% of those were seen once. Roughly 0.33% of the sample belongs to the ten largest clones. This receptor was identified in an adult with an advanced solid tumor such as melanoma, head and neck, liver or kidney cancer. Source: CD4+ or CD8+ T cells sorted from blood, taken in a trial of the OX40 agonist ivuxolimab. The chain employs TRBV14 and TRBJ2-5; 11 bases in between match TRBD2. The DNA reads as follows: TGTGCCAGCAGCCAGGGACTAGCGGTAATGTACCAAGAGACCCAGTACTTC. It specifies CASSQGLAVMYQETQYF. The variable domain in full, with residues beyond the CDR3 obtained from the reference TRBV14 and TRBJ2-5 genes, is EAGVTQFPSHSVIEKGQTVTLRCDPISGHDNLYWYRRVMGKEIKFLLHFVKESKQDESGMPNNRFLAERTGGTYSTLKVQPAELEDSGVYFCASSQGLAVMYQETQYFGPGTRLLVL.